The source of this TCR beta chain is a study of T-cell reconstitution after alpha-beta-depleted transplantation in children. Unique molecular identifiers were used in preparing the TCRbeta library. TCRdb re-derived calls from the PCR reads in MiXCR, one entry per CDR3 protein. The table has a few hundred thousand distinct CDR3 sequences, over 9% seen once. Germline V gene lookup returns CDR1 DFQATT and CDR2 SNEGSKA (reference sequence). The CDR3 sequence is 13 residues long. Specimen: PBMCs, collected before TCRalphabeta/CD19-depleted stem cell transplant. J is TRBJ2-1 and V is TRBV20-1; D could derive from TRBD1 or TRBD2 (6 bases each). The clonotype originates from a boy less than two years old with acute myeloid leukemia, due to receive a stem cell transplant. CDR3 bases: TGCAGCGAAAGGAGGGGGGTCTACAATGAGCAGTTCTTC. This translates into CSERRGVYNEQFF.